A selection of T cell receptor beta chains follows, all from one sample in a study of lymphopenia after photon versus proton radiotherapy. The repertoire was sequenced with immunoSEQ multiplex PCR; TCRdb's copy has only in-frame clones and lacks some. The data show under 35,000 clones, with nearly 85% seen just once and about 14% held by the top ten. The sample consisted of peripheral blood, taken from a patient treated with proton-based radiotherapy. These receptor sequences come from a woman in her seventies with pancreatic cancer. The CDR3 runs from the conserved cysteine through the conserved F or W. A D gene is named only where the DNA matches it firmly. Clone size is given for some rows only: seen once, a few or many times, or a class if the clone is expanded.

clone_size: .
j_call: TRBJ1-2
d_call: .
v_call: TRBV7-2
cdr3_aa: CASSLQFNVDYGYTF
cdr3_nt: TGTGCCAGCAGTCTTCAATTCAACGTGGACTATGGCTACACCTTC

clone_size: .
j_call: TRBJ1-2
d_call: TRBD1
v_call: TRBV7-9
cdr3_aa: CASSLTGGYGYTF
cdr3_nt: TGTGCCAGCAGCTTAACAGGGGGCTATGGCTACACCTTC

clone_size: few
j_call: TRBJ2-5
d_call: .
v_call: TRBV7-6
cdr3_aa: CASSLNPRGETQYF
cdr3_nt: TGTGCCAGCAGCTTAAATCCCAGGGGCGAGACCCAGTACTTC

clone_size: .
j_call: TRBJ1-3
d_call: .
v_call: TRBV5-8
cdr3_aa: CASSSGQPSGNTIYF
cdr3_nt: TGTGCCAGCAGCTCCGGACAACCCTCTGGAAACACCATATATTTT

clone_size: .
j_call: TRBJ2-7
d_call: .
v_call: TRBV19
cdr3_aa: CASSIGDPRGEQYF
cdr3_nt: TGTGCCAGTAGTATAGGAGACCCCCGAGGCGAGCAGTACTTC

clone_size: .
j_call: TRBJ2-7
d_call: .
v_call: TRBV30
cdr3_aa: CAWERISYEQYF
cdr3_nt: TGTGCCTGGGAGAGGATATCCTACGAGCAGTACTTC

clone_size: .
j_call: TRBJ2-2
d_call: TRBD2
v_call: TRBV6-1
cdr3_aa: CASISSGRDTGELFF
cdr3_nt: TGTGCCAGTATTTCTAGCGGGAGGGACACCGGGGAGCTGTTTTTT

clone_size: .
j_call: TRBJ1-1
d_call: .
v_call: TRBV11-3
cdr3_aa: CASSFDRDTEAFF
cdr3_nt: TGTGCCAGCAGCTTTGACCGCGACACTGAAGCTTTCTTT

clone_size: .
j_call: TRBJ1-2
d_call: .
v_call: TRBV6-6
cdr3_aa: CASRTIEEYYGYTF
cdr3_nt: TGTGCCAGCAGGACGATAGAGGAGTACTATGGCTACACCTTC

clone_size: .
j_call: TRBJ2-3
d_call: .
v_call: TRBV7-9
cdr3_aa: CASSFTSTFTDTQYF
cdr3_nt: TGTGCCAGCAGCTTTACATCAACCTTCACAGATACGCAGTATTTT

clone_size: .
j_call: TRBJ2-2
d_call: .
v_call: TRBV6-1
cdr3_aa: CASSERERYDTGELFF
cdr3_nt: TGTGCCAGCAGTGAAAGGGAGCGGTACGACACCGGGGAGCTGTTTTTT

clone_size: .
j_call: TRBJ2-2
d_call: TRBD1
v_call: TRBV19
cdr3_aa: CASSLQDRARRNTGELFF
cdr3_nt: TGTGCCAGTAGTCTCCAGGACAGGGCGAGGAGAAACACCGGGGAGCTGTTTTTT

clone_size: .
j_call: TRBJ1-2
d_call: .
v_call: TRBV7-9
cdr3_aa: CASSPSVVYYGYTF
cdr3_nt: TGTGCCAGCAGCCCATCAGTCGTTTACTATGGCTACACCTTC

clone_size: few
j_call: TRBJ1-1
d_call: TRBD1
v_call: TRBV7-3
cdr3_aa: CASSRQGGKNTEAFF
cdr3_nt: TGTGCCAGCAGCAGACAGGGTGGGAAGAACACTGAAGCTTTCTTT

clone_size: .
j_call: TRBJ2-1
d_call: TRBD2
v_call: TRBV6-5
cdr3_aa: CASVKAGGNNEQFF
cdr3_nt: TGTGCCAGCGTTAAAGCGGGAGGGAACAATGAGCAGTTCTTC

clone_size: .
j_call: TRBJ1-5
d_call: .
v_call: TRBV7-2
cdr3_aa: CASSEDGTTFNQPQHF
cdr3_nt: TGTGCCAGCAGCGAGGACGGGACGACCTTCAATCAGCCCCAGCATTTT

clone_size: few
j_call: TRBJ1-1
d_call: .
v_call: TRBV9
cdr3_aa: CASSLALNTEAFF
cdr3_nt: TGTGCCAGCAGCTTAGCATTGAACACTGAAGCTTTCTTT

clone_size: .
j_call: TRBJ1-3
d_call: .
v_call: TRBV29-1
cdr3_aa: CSVAFSLGSGNTIYF
cdr3_nt: TGCAGCGTTGCATTCTCACTCGGAAGTGGAAACACCATATATTTT

clone_size: .
j_call: TRBJ2-7
d_call: .
v_call: TRBV18
cdr3_aa: CASSPPMPLSSYEQYF
cdr3_nt: TGTGCCAGCTCACCACCGATGCCTCTGAGCTCCTACGAGCAGTACTTC

clone_size: .
j_call: TRBJ1-1
d_call: .
v_call: TRBV12-5
cdr3_aa: CASGPGFMNTEAFF
cdr3_nt: TGTGCTAGTGGACCAGGGTTCATGAACACTGAAGCTTTCTTT

clone_size: .
j_call: TRBJ2-5
d_call: .
v_call: TRBV9
cdr3_aa: CASSVGAGVGQQETQYF
cdr3_nt: TGTGCCAGCAGCGTAGGGGCGGGAGTGGGACAACAAGAGACCCAGTACTTC

clone_size: .
j_call: TRBJ2-2
d_call: .
v_call: TRBV7-3
cdr3_aa: CASSLAGLPGELFF
cdr3_nt: TGTGCCAGCAGCTTAGCGGGGCTACCCGGGGAGCTGTTTTTT

clone_size: .
j_call: TRBJ2-7
d_call: .
v_call: TRBV20-1
cdr3_aa: CSAAVDSEQYF
cdr3_nt: TGCAGTGCCGCGGTGGACTCCGAGCAGTACTTC

clone_size: .
j_call: TRBJ2-7
d_call: TRBD2
v_call: TRBV5-1
cdr3_aa: CASSLNPGLAGGYEQYF
cdr3_nt: TGCGCCAGCAGCTTGAACCCAGGACTAGCGGGAGGATACGAGCAGTACTTC

clone_size: .
j_call: TRBJ1-6
d_call: .
v_call: TRBV10-3
cdr3_aa: CAIRSTDYNSPLHF
cdr3_nt: TGTGCCATCAGATCGACAGATTATAATTCACCCCTCCACTTT

clone_size: .
j_call: TRBJ2-1
d_call: TRBD2
v_call: TRBV4-3
cdr3_aa: CASSQEGGRARNEQFF
cdr3_nt: TGCGCCAGCAGCCAAGAGGGCGGGAGGGCAAGGAATGAGCAGTTCTTC

clone_size: .
j_call: TRBJ2-6
d_call: TRBD1
v_call: TRBV10-3
cdr3_aa: CATGQGRVSGANVLTF
cdr3_nt: TGTGCCACCGGACAGGGTCGGGTGTCTGGGGCCAACGTCCTGACTTTC

clone_size: .
j_call: TRBJ2-5
d_call: TRBD2
v_call: TRBV5-1
cdr3_aa: CASSLATSTGGETQYF
cdr3_nt: TGCGCCAGCAGCTTGGCCACATCGACGGGGGGAGAGACCCAGTACTTC

clone_size: .
j_call: TRBJ1-1
d_call: .
v_call: TRBV28
cdr3_aa: CASKRGGVGNTEAFF
cdr3_nt: TGTGCCAGCAAAAGGGGGGGCGTCGGGAACACTGAAGCTTTCTTT

clone_size: .
j_call: TRBJ2-1
d_call: .
v_call: TRBV11-3
cdr3_aa: CASGRNEQFF
cdr3_nt: TGTGCCAGCGGGCGCAATGAGCAGTTCTTC

clone_size: .
j_call: TRBJ1-5
d_call: .
v_call: TRBV19
cdr3_aa: CASSIDPAPHQPQHF
cdr3_nt: TGTGCCAGTAGTATAGACCCGGCCCCTCACCAGCCCCAGCATTTT

clone_size: .
j_call: TRBJ2-4
d_call: .
v_call: TRBV20-1
cdr3_aa: CSASKNIQYF
cdr3_nt: TGCAGTGCTAGCAAAAACATTCAGTACTTC

clone_size: .
j_call: TRBJ2-1
d_call: .
v_call: TRBV28
cdr3_aa: CASSLRYESNEQFF
cdr3_nt: TGTGCCAGCAGTTTACGATATGAATCCAATGAGCAGTTCTTC

clone_size: .
j_call: TRBJ2-7
d_call: .
v_call: TRBV4-2
cdr3_aa: CASSQDPVRRASYEQYF
cdr3_nt: TGTGCCAGCAGCCAAGATCCGGTGAGGCGGGCTTCGTACGAGCAGTACTTC

clone_size: .
j_call: TRBJ1-2
d_call: .
v_call: TRBV7-2
cdr3_aa: CASSLDAVGYTF
cdr3_nt: TGTGCCAGCAGCTTAGATGCAGTTGGCTACACCTTC

clone_size: .
j_call: TRBJ2-5
d_call: TRBD2
v_call: TRBV5-4
cdr3_aa: CASSSGTSGIQETQYF
cdr3_nt: TGTGCCAGCAGCTCGGGGACTAGCGGTATTCAAGAGACCCAGTACTTC

clone_size: .
j_call: TRBJ1-6
d_call: TRBD1
v_call: TRBV6-1
cdr3_aa: CASSAPTGGATYNSPLHF
cdr3_nt: TGTGCCAGCAGTGCGCCGACAGGGGGTGCGACCTATAATTCACCCCTCCACTTT

clone_size: .
j_call: TRBJ1-6
d_call: .
v_call: TRBV28
cdr3_aa: CASGYPDNSPLHF
cdr3_nt: TGTGCCAGCGGATACCCCGATAATTCACCCCTCCACTTT

clone_size: .
j_call: TRBJ2-5
d_call: TRBD2
v_call: TRBV5-1
cdr3_aa: CASSSGLSVFPNQETQYF
cdr3_nt: TGCGCCAGCAGCTCGGGACTATCGGTCTTCCCCAATCAAGAGACCCAGTACTTC

clone_size: .
j_call: TRBJ2-7
d_call: .
v_call: TRBV5-4
cdr3_aa: CASRFYGVNYEQYF
cdr3_nt: TGTGCCAGCAGGTTCTATGGAGTGAACTACGAGCAGTACTTC

clone_size: .
j_call: TRBJ2-7
d_call: TRBD1
v_call: TRBV4-1
cdr3_aa: CASSQGAGTGTYEQYF
cdr3_nt: TGCGCCAGCAGCCAAGGGGCGGGGACAGGCACCTACGAGCAGTACTTC

clone_size: .
j_call: TRBJ1-2
d_call: TRBD1
v_call: TRBV28
cdr3_aa: CASSPLLDRSDNYGYTF
cdr3_nt: TGTGCCAGCAGTCCCCTCCTGGACAGGTCGGATAACTATGGCTACACCTTC

clone_size: .
j_call: TRBJ2-1
d_call: .
v_call: TRBV5-1
cdr3_aa: CASSGGFNNEQFF
cdr3_nt: TGCGCCAGCAGCGGGGGGTTTAACAATGAGCAGTTCTTC

clone_size: few
j_call: TRBJ2-7
d_call: .
v_call: TRBV19
cdr3_aa: CASRGGLYEQYF
cdr3_nt: TGTGCCAGTAGGGGGGGACTCTACGAGCAGTACTTC

clone_size: .
j_call: TRBJ2-3
d_call: TRBD2
v_call: TRBV7-9
cdr3_aa: CASSFSSGRTDTQYF
cdr3_nt: TGTGCCAGCAGCTTTTCTAGCGGGCGCACAGATACGCAGTATTTT

clone_size: .
j_call: TRBJ1-2
d_call: TRBD1
v_call: TRBV2
cdr3_aa: CARLPTGAGSGYTF
cdr3_nt: TGTGCCCGCCTCCCCACAGGGGCGGGTTCTGGCTACACCTTC

clone_size: .
j_call: TRBJ2-7
d_call: TRBD2
v_call: TRBV18
cdr3_aa: CASSPQLAGASYEQYF
cdr3_nt: TGTGCCAGCTCACCCCAACTAGCGGGAGCTTCCTACGAGCAGTACTTC

clone_size: medium-sized
j_call: TRBJ2-7
d_call: TRBD1
v_call: TRBV2
cdr3_aa: CASRFRQGSVF
cdr3_nt: TGTGCCAGCAGGTTTAGACAGGGAAGCGTCTTC